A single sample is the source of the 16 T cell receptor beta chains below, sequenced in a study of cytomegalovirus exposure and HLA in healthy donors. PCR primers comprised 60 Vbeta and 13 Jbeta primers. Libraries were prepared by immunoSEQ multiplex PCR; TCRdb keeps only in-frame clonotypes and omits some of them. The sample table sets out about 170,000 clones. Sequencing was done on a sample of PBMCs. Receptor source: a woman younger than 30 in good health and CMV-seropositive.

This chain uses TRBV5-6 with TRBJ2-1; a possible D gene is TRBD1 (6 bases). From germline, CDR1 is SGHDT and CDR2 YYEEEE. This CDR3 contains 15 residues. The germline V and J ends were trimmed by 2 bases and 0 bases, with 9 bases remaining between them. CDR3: CASSFQGSSYNEQFF. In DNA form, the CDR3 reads TGTGCCAGCAGCTTTCAGGGGAGCTCCTACAATGAGCAGTTCTTC.

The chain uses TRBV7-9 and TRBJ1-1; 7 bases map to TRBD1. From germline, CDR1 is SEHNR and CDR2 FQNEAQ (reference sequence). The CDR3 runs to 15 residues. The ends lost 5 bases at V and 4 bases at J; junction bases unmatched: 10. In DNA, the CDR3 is TGTGCCAGCAGCACCTACAGGGGAGGTGGCACTGAAGCTTTCTTT. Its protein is CASSTYRGGGTEAFF.

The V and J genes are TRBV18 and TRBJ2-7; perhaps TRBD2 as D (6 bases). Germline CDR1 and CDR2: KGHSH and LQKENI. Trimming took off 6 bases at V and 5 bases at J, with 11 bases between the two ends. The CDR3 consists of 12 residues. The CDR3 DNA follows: TGTGCCAGCTCCCGCGGGGCTGACGAGCAGTACTTC. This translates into CASSRGADEQYF.

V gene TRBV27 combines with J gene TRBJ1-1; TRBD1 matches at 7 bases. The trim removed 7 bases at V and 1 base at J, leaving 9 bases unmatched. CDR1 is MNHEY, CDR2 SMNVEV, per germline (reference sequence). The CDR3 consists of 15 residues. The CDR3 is CASNAGTASNTEAFF. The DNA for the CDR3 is TGTGCCAGCAATGCCGGGACAGCTTCGAACACTGAAGCTTTCTTT.

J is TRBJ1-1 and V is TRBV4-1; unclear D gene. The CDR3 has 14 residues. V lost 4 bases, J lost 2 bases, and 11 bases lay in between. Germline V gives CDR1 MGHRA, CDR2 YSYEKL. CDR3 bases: TGCGCCAGCAGCCTAGATTGGGCTAACACTGAAGCTTTCTTT. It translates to CASSLDWANTEAFF.

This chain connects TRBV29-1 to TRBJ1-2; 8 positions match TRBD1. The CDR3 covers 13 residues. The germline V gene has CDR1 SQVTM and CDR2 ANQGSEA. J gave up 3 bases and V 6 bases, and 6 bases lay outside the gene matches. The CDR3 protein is CSVDRVGDYGYTF. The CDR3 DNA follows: TGCAGCGTGGACAGGGTCGGGGACTATGGCTACACCTTC.

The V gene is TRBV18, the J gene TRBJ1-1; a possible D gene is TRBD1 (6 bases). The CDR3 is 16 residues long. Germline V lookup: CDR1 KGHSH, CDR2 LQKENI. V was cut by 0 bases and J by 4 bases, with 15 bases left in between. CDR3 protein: CASSPPVRGARTEAFF. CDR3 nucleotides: TGTGCCAGCTCACCACCTGTACGGGGGGCTCGCACTGAAGCTTTCTTT.

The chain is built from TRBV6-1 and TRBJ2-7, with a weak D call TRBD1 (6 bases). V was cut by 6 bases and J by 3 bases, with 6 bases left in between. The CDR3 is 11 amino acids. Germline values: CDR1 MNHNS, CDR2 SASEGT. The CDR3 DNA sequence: TGTGCCAGCAGGGACAGCTACGAGCAGTACTTC. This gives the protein CASRDSYEQYF.

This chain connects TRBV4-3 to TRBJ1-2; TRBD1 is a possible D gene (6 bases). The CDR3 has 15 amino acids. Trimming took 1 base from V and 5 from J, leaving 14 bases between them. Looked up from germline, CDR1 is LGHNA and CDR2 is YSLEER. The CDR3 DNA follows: TGCGCCAGCAGCCAAGCGGGCGGGGGGCCGTATGGCTACACCTTC. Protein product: CASSQAGGGPYGYTF.

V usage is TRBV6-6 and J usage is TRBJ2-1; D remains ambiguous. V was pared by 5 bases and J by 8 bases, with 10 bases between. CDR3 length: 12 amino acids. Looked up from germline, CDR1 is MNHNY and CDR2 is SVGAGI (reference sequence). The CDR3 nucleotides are TGTGCCAGCAGTCCTCAGGTTTATGAGCAGTTCTTC. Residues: CASSPQVYEQFF.

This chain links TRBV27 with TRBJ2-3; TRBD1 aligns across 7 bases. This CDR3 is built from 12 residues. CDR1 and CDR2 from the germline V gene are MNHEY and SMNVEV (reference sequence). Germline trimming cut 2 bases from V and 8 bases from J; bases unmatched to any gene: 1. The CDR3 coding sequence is TGTGCCAGCAGTTTAACAGGGGTTACGCAGTATTTT. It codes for CASSLTGVTQYF.

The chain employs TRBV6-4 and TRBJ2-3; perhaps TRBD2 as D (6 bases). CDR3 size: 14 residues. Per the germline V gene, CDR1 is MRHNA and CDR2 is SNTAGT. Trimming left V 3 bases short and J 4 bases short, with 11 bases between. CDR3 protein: CASSESGEADTQYF. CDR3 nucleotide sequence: TGTGCCAGCAGTGAATCGGGAGAGGCAGATACGCAGTATTTT.

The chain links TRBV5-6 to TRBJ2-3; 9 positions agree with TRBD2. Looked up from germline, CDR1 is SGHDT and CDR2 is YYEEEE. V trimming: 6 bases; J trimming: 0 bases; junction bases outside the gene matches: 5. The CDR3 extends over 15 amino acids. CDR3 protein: CASKSLAGSTDTQYF. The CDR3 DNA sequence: TGTGCCAGCAAGAGTCTAGCGGGGAGCACAGATACGCAGTATTTT.

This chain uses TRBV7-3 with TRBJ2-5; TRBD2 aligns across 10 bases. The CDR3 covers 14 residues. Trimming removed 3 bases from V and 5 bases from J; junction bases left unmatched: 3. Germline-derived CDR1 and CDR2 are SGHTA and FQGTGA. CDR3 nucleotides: TGTGCCAGCAGCTTGGGACTAGCGAGCGAGACCCAGTACTTC. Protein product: CASSLGLASETQYF.

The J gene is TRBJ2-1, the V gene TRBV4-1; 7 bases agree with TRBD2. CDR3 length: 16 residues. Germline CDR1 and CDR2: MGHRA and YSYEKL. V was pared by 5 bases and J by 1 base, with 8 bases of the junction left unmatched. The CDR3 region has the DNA TGCGCCAGCAGCAGACTTACTAGCGATTCCTACAATGAGCAGTTCTTC. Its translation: CASSRLTSDSYNEQFF.

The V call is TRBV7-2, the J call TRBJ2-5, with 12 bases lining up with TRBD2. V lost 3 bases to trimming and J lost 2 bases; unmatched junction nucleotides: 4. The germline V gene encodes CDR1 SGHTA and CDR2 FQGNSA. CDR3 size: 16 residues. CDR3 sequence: CASSFGLAGRQETQYF. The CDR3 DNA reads TGTGCCAGCAGCTTCGGACTAGCGGGGCGACAAGAGACCCAGTACTTC.